The next 3 T cell receptor beta chains were all read from a single sample in a study of shared clonotypes between healthy human individuals. The table came from immunoSEQ multiplex PCR; TCRdb's copy has only in-frame clones and leaves some out. Among more than 2,000,000 clones listed, approximately 93% were seen once. Sample: naive CD4+ T cells from PBMCs. Indicated subset: CD45RA+ positively selected. Source of these receptors: a man aged 18 to 30 in good health. Some clones in this sample may be carry-over from other donors' samples.

This sequence joins TRBV27 and TRBJ2-3, with D possibly matching TRBD2 (7 bases). The CDR3 runs to 15 residues. Germline values: CDR1 MNHEY, CDR2 SMNVEV (reference sequence). The V and J ends lost 3 bases and 0 bases respectively, with 10 bases between them. CDR3 sequence reads: CASSFGGPSTDTQYF. The DNA of the CDR3 is TGTGCCAGCAGTTTCGGGGGGCCTAGCACAGATACGCAGTATTTT.

The chain joins TRBV5-5 to TRBJ2-7; D ambiguous. The CDR3 runs to 14 residues. Between the trimmed V and J ends, which lost 0 bases and 5 bases, there was a span of 12 bases. Germline CDR1 is SGHKS and CDR2 is YYEKEE (reference sequence). CDR3 sequence: CASSLVRAWDEQYF. The CDR3 region has the DNA TGTGCCAGCAGCTTGGTTCGCGCGTGGGACGAGCAGTACTTC. Using reference TRBV5-5 and TRBJ2-7 for the parts outside the CDR3, the full variable domain is DAGVTQSPTHLIKTRGQQVTLRCSPISGHKSVSWYQQVLGQGPQFIFQYYEKEERGRGNFPDRFSARQFPNYSSELNVNALLLGDSALYLCASSLVRAWDEQYFGPGTRLTVT.

This chain uses TRBV10-3 with TRBJ2-5, with a tentative D call TRBD2 (8 bases). CDR3 length equals 18 residues. Germline V gives CDR1 ENHRY, CDR2 SYGVKD. V shed 6 bases and J shed 5 bases, with 28 bases lying between them. The CDR3 bases are TGTGCCATCAGCGCGGGACTAGGGGGCACCCGGGTAGGCGAGACCCAGTACTTC. The encoded protein is CAISAGLGGTRVGETQYF.